Listed here is a single T cell receptor beta chain. The antigen it binds to is not known. Qualities for individual bases were not recorded, and no much larger clone is one base off. This specimen comes from a study of cytomegalovirus exposure and HLA in healthy donors (dated by TCRdb to 2017 to 2019). A note on the overall study: An earlier analysis of some 600 of the donors reported approximately 280 Gb of sequence data and 95 million to 130 million unique TCR beta sequences obtained from about 170 million T cells. In addition to the first cohort of 666 subjects, a separate validation cohort of 120 different subjects was used. Roughly five DR-DQ haplotypes were treated as single units for association and clustering because of strong linkage in the cohort. Both class I and class II loci were covered by HLA typing, at four-digit resolution. Donor age, sex, ethnicity and CMV serostatus were compiled alongside the repertoire data. In a later genetic analysis, genome-wide SNP genotypes for 398 of the 666 donors were used, and that subset was treated as a discovery cohort. An early release covering roughly 640 HLA-typed donors comprised approximately 300 gigabases of sequencing data and about 90 million unique TCR sequences. The study aimed to test whether signatures of past pathogen exposure could be identified by cataloging public T cell receptors. The study profiled the T cell repertoires of around 700 subjects by immunosequencing and related them to cytomegalovirus serostatus. Typing coverage varied by locus: roughly 629-640 donors for A, B, C, DRB1 and DQB1; 500 to 550 for DQA1; around 610 for DPA1; more than 450 for DPB1. Among 398 genotyped donors of the cohort, an average of around 220,000 unique TCR beta nucleotide sequences was sequenced per donor, of which 15% to 20% were non-productive. A later analysis re-examined previously published TCR beta repertoires from several hundred donors and added high-resolution HLA genotyping to investigate patterns of TCR occurrence. To predict cytomegalovirus infection status, the study combined high-throughput TCR immunosequencing, statistical association of individual TCRs with disease status, and machine learning. An earlier analysis of some 500 of the donors used high-throughput TCR beta sequencing to judge whether each TCR beta V gene segment behaved as functional or pseudogenic. Of the 398 genotyped donors, about 84% fell in the genetic ancestry cluster associated with self-reported Caucasian donors. Rather than using new phenotypic data, the later analysis identified candidate immune exposures from TCR beta sequences and from how often those sequences occurred across donors. All discovery cohort repertoires had been generated using a single sequencing platform. General conclusions and limits of the study: Because the 87-base-pair reads could not distinguish some IMGT-functional V segments, including TRBV6-2 and TRBV6-3, those segments were excluded. HLA typing was unavailable for some donors at each locus, so association tests used only the typed subset. The cohort was sequenced for TCR beta chains only, and without alpha or paired-chain data the features that could be detected were limited. Broadly in line with IMGT annotations, most TCR beta V segments showed up in productive rearrangements about 87% or about 30% of the time in an earlier analysis of approximately 600 of the donors. A later analysis found that most CMV-associated TCR beta chains appeared HLA-restricted, with HLA associations seemingly driven largely by CMV exposure. In a later genetic analysis, a missense DCLRE1C variant was associated with V-gene and J-gene trimming of TCR beta chains, and the association was replicated in an independent cohort. The presence/absence analyses assumed that sequencing depth was roughly uniform across donors, and that assumption may not be true. The study gave a list of 150 to 200 TCR beta chains associated with cytomegalovirus. Most TCR sequences were seen in very few donors, while some public TCRs were found in many individuals. Compared with the approximately 710-donor mean, donors in an Asian-associated ancestry cluster had fewer N-insertions in productive TCRs, according to a later genetic analysis. According to a later analysis, parvovirus B19, influenza, CMV and Epstein-Barr virus appeared linked to several top co-occurrence clusters. Specific HLA alleles were associated with 16,951 TCR beta sequences at a false discovery rate of 0.05 in a later analysis. For the cohort, immune exposure information was limited to CMV serostatus. The earlier analysis of approximately 590 of the donors excluded some 16 rarely observed V segments, including chromosome 9 orphons, because counts were too low. In a later analysis, HLA-associated TCR beta chains were found to be more clonally expanded and to have lower generation probabilities than equally common non-associated chains. Cytomegalovirus status was reported to be diagnosed by the classifier with high specificity and sensitivity in both the original and validation cohorts. A further reported finding was that TCR beta sequences accurately predicted the HLA-A and HLA-B alleles for most subjects in the first cohort. In vitro tests confirmed that three of the cytomegalovirus-associated TCR beta chains recognize cytomegalovirus antigens. Correlated functional status among segregating V segments might be attributable to linkage disequilibrium, but an unknown experimental factor could not be ruled out. The authors suggested that the approach could potentially be generalized to other disease states and immunological phenotypes. Assigning TCR associations to individual alleles was difficult when HLA alleles, especially DR and DQ, strongly co-occurred. A cluster of highly shared sequence variants was judged likely to represent a technical artifact of the sequencing pipeline. In a later analysis, TCR association rates were found to vary across HLA loci, with the most associated TCRs seen for DRB1 alleles and the fewest for HLA-C alleles.

The CDR3 spans 15 residues, from the cysteine through the phenylalanine. Only the CDR3 DNA stays, 45 bases, in frame from base 1. As encoded in the germline V gene (reference sequence), CDR1 is SSHAT while CDR2 is FNYEAQ. The library was produced with the immunoSEQ multiplex PCR assay. The multiplex PCR relied on a mix of 60 forward primers for TCR Vbeta segments and 13 reverse primers for TCR Jbeta segments. Amplification of the CDR3 region of rearranged TCR beta genes was performed with a multiplex PCR assay on genomic DNA. The amplified TCR beta libraries were sequenced on the Illumina HiSeq System as 87-base-pair reads. Processing in the source paper ran as follows. A later analysis tallied 70 million to 100 million unique TCR beta chains across the 700 or so repertoires, and around 9.9 million of those chains were shared by two or more donors. A nearest-neighbor algorithm error-corrected the raw reads and collapsed the reads into unique sequences, merging closely related sequences to remove PCR and sequencing errors. CDR3 sequences were aligned to IMGT reference sequences to assign V, D and J gene segments. For a sequence to be retained, a match of at least six nucleotides to both a V gene segment and a J gene segment was required. Rearrangements were called productive when the CDR3 lacked stop codons and stayed in frame with V and J; all others were non-productive. Following IMGT convention, CDR3 was defined as the stretch from the second conserved V-encoded cysteine to the conserved J-encoded phenylalanine. Sequences without an unambiguous match to a single V gene segment were excluded from the earlier analysis of over 500 of the donors. An earlier analysis of 587 of the donors classified V segments as functional when productive rearrangements were above 56.7% and as segregating when the standard deviation between donors was above 5%. A statistical classification framework was built to diagnose cytomegalovirus status from the catalog of TCR beta chain sequences. A later analysis assigned V and J genes by comparing TCR nucleotide sequences with IMGT/GENE-DB human TR gene sequences. The TCRdist pipeline was used in a later analysis to assign CDR3 sequences and most-parsimonious VDJ recombination scenarios. In a later analysis, each TCR beta chain was defined by its CDR3 amino acid sequence together with its V-gene family, and reads lacking a unique V-gene family were excluded. To address suspected cross-contamination and a sequencing artifact, a later analysis removed a few hundred highly shared, low-generation-probability nucleotide sequences. In a later analysis, a clonal expansion index for each public chain was calculated from normalized within-repertoire ranks of inferred template counts. In a later analysis, generation probabilities were computed using a VDJ recombination model fitted to out-of-frame rearrangements, and the results were checked against IGoR. Hypergeometric tests were used in a later analysis to score TCR-TCR, TCR-HLA and TCR-CMV co-occurrence, with a repertoire-size bias correction applied to the TCR pairs. To estimate false discovery rates, a later analysis permuted the HLA or CMV assignments 20 times. In a later analysis, co-occurring TCRs were grouped using DBSCAN, and TCRdist sequence similarity was added for clustering within HLA-allele-positive subsets. For co-occurrence clustering, repertoires with fewer than 30,000 or more than 120,000 public chains were excluded, along with roughly 5 repertoires with anomalous nucleotide sharing. TCRdb limited this immuneACCESS table to in-frame rearrangements with V and J called. A share of clones is missing; checked studies link under half to unresolved V genes, and the rest is unexplained. That table supplies the V and J calls and clone size; D and trimming were determined from the DNA. The sample table shows 150,000 to 180,000 clones, and over 60% are seen once. The ten largest account for approximately 4% of the sample.

The cohort comprised around 690 healthy bone marrow donors. At the time of sampling, all cohort members were nominally healthy, though unrecorded immune exposures were likely present. The donor was CMV seronegative and was included in the group of over 300 seronegative cohort members. Each donor provided a peripheral blood sample, and peripheral blood mononuclear cells were used for TCR beta sequencing. Genomic DNA extraction from the blood cell samples was performed with the Qiagen DNeasy Blood Extraction Kit. The chain is encoded by TRBV7-7 joined to TRBJ2-6; 8 middle bases align to TRBD2. The clonotype originates from a middle-aged woman in good health and CMV-seronegative. The sequencing sample was made of PBMCs. The CDR3 protein: CASGATDSGANVLTF. In nucleotides, the sequence is TGTGCTAGCGGGGCTACAGACTCTGGGGCCAACGTCCTGACTTTC.